The T cell receptor beta chain described here comes from a study of cytomegalovirus exposure and HLA in healthy donors. Study-wide context: Within an early data release were about 80 million unique TCRs drawn from HLA-typed donors.

Of note for this clone: Its target is unknown.

PCR primers comprised 60 Vbeta and 13 Jbeta primers. Here immunoSEQ multiplex PCR was the method, and the copy in TCRdb shows in-frame clones only, minus some. The repertoire includes 130,000 or so clones, approximately 82% of them detected once, and approximately 2% sits in the top ten. The CDR3 covers 13 residues. Germline values: CDR1 LNHDA, CDR2 SQIVND (reference sequence). V lost 8 bases and J lost 5, with 16 bases in between. Notes on the study in general: The authors listed 164 TCR beta chains as cytomegalovirus-associated. Later analysis showed most CMV-associated TCR beta chains appearing HLA-restricted. A prior analysis recorded that most TCR beta V segments were productive about 90% or about 30% of the time.

The sample consisted of PBMCs. This TCR was recovered from a woman in her thirties or forties in good health and CMV-seronegative. The gene calls are TRBV19 and TRBJ2-7; D is possibly TRBD1 (5 bases). The CDR3 sequence: CASSAGYGDEQYF. The CDR3 DNA is TGTGCCAGTTCCGCAGGGTACGGCGACGAGCAGTACTTC.